This T cell receptor beta chain was identified during a study of blood T cell repertoires in COVID-19. Seattle's enrolled individuals joined amid active infection and were then monitored longitudinally. In the authors' workflow: Reference gene primers were amplified, and this amplification served to estimate nucleated cell counts. Profiled with immunoSEQ multiplex PCR; TCRdb holds only in-frame clones, not every one. V and J calls and clone size follow that table, whereas D and trimming were derived from the DNA. The sample shows about 160,000 clones, roughly 81% of them seen only once. CDR1 and CDR2 (germline): LNHDA, SQIVND (reference sequence). The CDR3 spans 18 residues. The germline V and J ends were trimmed by 1 base and 1 base, with 17 bases remaining between them.

J is TRBJ1-5 and V is TRBV19; a weak D match, TRBD1 (5 bases). The sequencing input was peripheral blood. The receptor's source is an older woman with COVID-19, enrolled during active disease. The CDR3 protein is CASSIGRQSEQSNQPQHF. The DNA of the CDR3 is TGTGCCAGTAGTATAGGCCGACAGTCGGAACAAAGCAATCAGCCCCAGCATTTT.